Below, 3 T cell receptor beta chains from the same sample are listed, as sequenced in a study of regulatory T cells in long-lasting Graves disease. iRepertoire HTBI primers and Arm-PCR of CDR3 regions built TCR beta libraries. TCRdb re-derived calls from the multiplex PCR reads in MiXCR, one entry per CDR3 protein. The data show approximately 470,000 distinct CDR3 sequences, about 16% seen once. Time point here: newly diagnosed GD, antithyroid drugs for less than 3 months. From PBMCs, RNA was extracted and then used to make the TCR library. This same sample was also part of a study on T cells in Graves' hyperthyroidism and ophthalmopathy.

The sample was peripheral blood mononuclear cells (PBMCs), taken at new diagnosis, from a patient treated with antithyroid drugs. The receptors shown here come from a middle-aged man with Graves disease.

Many counts were recorded for this clonotype. V gene TRBV20-1 combines with J gene TRBJ1-4; D remains ambiguous. Trimming pared 0 bases from V and 2 bases from J, leaving 10 bases between. Looked up from germline, CDR1 is DFQATT and CDR2 is SNEGSKA (reference sequence). There are 15 residues in the CDR3. The CDR3 bases are TGCAGTGCTAGAGATTTCACGGATACTAATGAAAAACTGTTTTTT. Its translation: CSARDFTDTNEKLFF.

In this sample, this clonotype turned up a few times. This rearrangement joins TRBV7-8 to TRBJ2-1; TRBD2 agrees at 10 bases. The CDR3 length is 15 residues. Trimming at V came to 2 bases and at J to 7 bases, leaving 5 bases not matched to a gene. The germline CDR1 and CDR2 sequences are SGHVS and FQNEAQ. CDR3 sequence (DNA): TGTGCCAGCAGCTTACTGAATAGCGGGAGGAATGAGCAGTTCTTC. Translation: CASSLLNSGRNEQFF.

This clonotype was picked up a small number of times. This sequence joins TRBV19 and TRBJ2-6, with TRBD1 as a possible D gene (6 bases). The germline V gene encodes CDR1 LNHDA and CDR2 SQIVND (reference sequence). The CDR3 has 13 amino acids. The V and J ends lost 6 bases and 8 bases respectively, with 11 bases between them. The CDR3 DNA is TGTGCCAGTAGCCCTACAGGGACCAACGTCCTGACTTTC. Its translation: CASSPTGTNVLTF.